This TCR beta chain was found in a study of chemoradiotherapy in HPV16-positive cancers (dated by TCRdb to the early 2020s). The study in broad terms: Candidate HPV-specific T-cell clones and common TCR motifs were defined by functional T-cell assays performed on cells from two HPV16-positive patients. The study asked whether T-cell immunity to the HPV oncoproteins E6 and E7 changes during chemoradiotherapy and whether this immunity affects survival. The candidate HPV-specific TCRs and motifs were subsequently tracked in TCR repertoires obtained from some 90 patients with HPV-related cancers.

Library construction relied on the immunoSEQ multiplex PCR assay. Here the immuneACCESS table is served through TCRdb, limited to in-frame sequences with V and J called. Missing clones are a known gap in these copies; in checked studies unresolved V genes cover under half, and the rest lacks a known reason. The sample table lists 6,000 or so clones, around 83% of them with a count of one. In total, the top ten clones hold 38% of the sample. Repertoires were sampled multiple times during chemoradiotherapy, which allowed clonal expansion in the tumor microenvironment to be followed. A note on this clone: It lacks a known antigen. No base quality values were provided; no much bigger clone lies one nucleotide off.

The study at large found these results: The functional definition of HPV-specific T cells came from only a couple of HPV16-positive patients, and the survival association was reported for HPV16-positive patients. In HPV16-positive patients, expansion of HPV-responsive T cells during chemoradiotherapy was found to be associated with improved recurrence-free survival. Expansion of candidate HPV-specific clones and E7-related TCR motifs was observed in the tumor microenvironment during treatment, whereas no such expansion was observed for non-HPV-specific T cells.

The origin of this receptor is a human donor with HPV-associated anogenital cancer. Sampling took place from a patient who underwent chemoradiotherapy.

CDR3 protein: CASSFSGIGAYGYTF. The DNA reads TGTGCCAGCAGTTTTTCAGGGATAGGGGCCTATGGCTACACCTTC. The chain links TRBV27 with TRBJ1-2; TRBD1 is a weak D gene call, 5 bases matching. As encoded in the germline V gene (reference sequence), CDR1 is MNHEY while CDR2 is SMNVEV. Trimming removed 3 bases from V and 4 bases from J, leaving 15 bases between the germline ends. The CDR3 numbers 15 residues from cysteine through phenylalanine. The sequence is cut down to CDR3 DNA, 45 bases in frame from base 1.